The following is a TCR beta chain sequence with its context. PCR primers comprised 60 Vbeta and 13 Jbeta primers. Generated by immunoSEQ multiplex PCR, the TCRdb table keeps only in-frame clones and is missing some. The sample lists approximately 120,000 clones, over 80% occurring once. This record comes from a study of cytomegalovirus exposure and HLA in healthy donors. With V trimmed by 5 bases and J by 5 bases, 3 bases remained unmatched. The CDR3 runs 14 residues. Germline-derived CDR1 and CDR2 are SGHVS and FNYEAQ. This chain connects TRBV7-6 to TRBJ1-6, with 7 bases identical to TRBD1. The sequence was obtained from a man aged 18 to 30 in good health and CMV-seropositive. The specimen sequenced was PBMCs. For the CDR3, the DNA is TGTGCCAGCAGCCCCGGGACAGATAATTCACCCCTCCACTTT. Its protein product is CASSPGTDNSPLHF.